This TCR beta chain derives from a study of T cell responses to AZD1222 COVID-19 vaccine. Clones were read by immunoSEQ multiplex PCR, and TCRdb kept only the in-frame ones, dropping some. The data show 110,000 or so clones, around 88% seen once. J was trimmed by 5 bases and V by 3 bases; bases with no gene match: 9. Looked up from germline, CDR1 is MNHNS and CDR2 is SASEGT. The CDR3 loop spans 15 amino acids. The V and J genes are TRBV6-1 and TRBJ2-7; 8 nucleotides match TRBD1. The source was peripheral blood, collected 28 days after the second AZD1222 dose. The source of this sequence is an adult who received the AZD1222 COVID-19 vaccine. The CDR3, as DNA: TGTGCCAGCAGTGACCAGGGGGCGGTTGTACACGAGCAGTACTTC. It codes for CASSDQGAVVHEQYF.